These T cell receptor beta chains were read from a single sample in a study of a mutant IDH1 vaccine in newly diagnosed glioma. Repertoires were generated with immunoSEQ multiplex PCR, while TCRdb's copy carries only in-frame clones and drops some. The table includes about 90,000 clones, over 85% detected once. These receptors' targets are unknown. The source material was PBMCs, sampled from a glioma patient whose treatment included an IDH1 peptide vaccine. The receptor set was obtained from a woman aged 50 to 60 with glioma. Each CDR3 is given with its conserved first and last residue. Fields, in order: V gene, D gene, J gene, clone size, CDR3 protein, CDR3 DNA. A D gene is named only where the DNA matches it firmly. A row's size may be missing; if present it is once, few, many or a size class.

TRBV30	TRBD1	TRBJ2-7	.	CAWNLGQTSDEQYF	TGTGCCTGGAACCTGGGACAGACGTCCGACGAGCAGTACTTC
TRBV5-1	TRBD2	TRBJ2-3	.	CASSLAGEGDTQYF	TGCGCCAGCAGCTTGGCGGGGGAGGGAGATACGCAGTATTTT
TRBV11-3	.	TRBJ2-5	.	CASSLGTQETQYF	TGTGCCAGCAGCTTAGGGACTCAAGAGACCCAGTACTTC
TRBV10-3	TRBD2	TRBJ2-7	.	CAISESGPSGRSYRSYEQYF	TGTGCCATCAGTGAGTCCGGACCTAGCGGGAGGTCATACCGCTCCTACGAGCAGTACTTC
TRBV27	.	TRBJ2-3	.	CASSLVRGTDTQYF	TGTGCCAGCAGTTTAGTGCGGGGCACAGATACGCAGTATTTT
TRBV5-1	.	TRBJ1-1	.	CASSPLLSVNTEAFF	TGCGCCAGCAGTCCCTTGCTGAGCGTGAACACTGAAGCTTTCTTT
TRBV2	TRBD2	TRBJ2-1	.	CASLDSGIRSYNEQFF	TGTGCCAGCTTAGACAGCGGGATAAGGTCCTACAATGAGCAGTTCTTC
TRBV10-3	.	TRBJ2-4	.	CAISESRGREAKNIQYF	TGTGCCATCAGTGAGTCGAGGGGTAGAGAAGCCAAAAACATTCAGTACTTC
TRBV5-6	TRBD2	TRBJ2-1	few	CASSMGLAYNEQFF	TGTGCCAGCAGCATGGGACTAGCTTACAATGAGCAGTTCTTC
TRBV5-6	.	TRBJ2-7	.	CASSLGISGLEQYF	TGTGCCAGCAGCTTGGGGATTTCAGGGCTCGAGCAGTACTTC
TRBV11-2	TRBD1	TRBJ1-2	.	CASRRDRGPGGYTF	TGTGCCAGCAGGCGGGACAGGGGGCCCGGTGGCTACACCTTC
TRBV15	TRBD1	TRBJ1-3	.	CATSRTGQGVNTIYF	TGTGCCACCAGCAGGACGGGACAGGGAGTAAACACCATATATTTT
TRBV2	.	TRBJ2-5	.	CASSGNRPGETQYF	TGTGCCAGCAGTGGTAACAGGCCGGGAGAGACCCAGTACTTC
TRBV5-1	TRBD2	TRBJ2-1	.	CASSLGLAGGYEQFF	TGCGCCAGCAGCCTAGGACTAGCGGGAGGATATGAGCAGTTCTTC
TRBV5-1	.	TRBJ2-1	once	CASGIARNEQFF	TGCGCCAGCGGGATAGCGAGGAATGAGCAGTTCTTC
TRBV7-2	TRBD2	TRBJ2-1	.	CASSLALRAGGSSYNEQFF	TGTGCCAGCAGCTTAGCGCTGAGGGCGGGAGGTTCTTCCTACAATGAGCAGTTCTTC
TRBV2	TRBD1	TRBJ1-3	.	CASSRQGGGNTIYF	TGTGCCAGCAGTCGACAGGGAGGGGGAAACACCATATATTTT
TRBV5-6	.	TRBJ2-7	.	CASSLLPHEQYF	TGTGCCAGCAGCTTACTCCCCCACGAGCAGTACTTC
TRBV5-1	.	TRBJ2-5	.	CASSSEGRETQYF	TGCGCCAGCAGCTCGGAGGGTAGAGAGACCCAGTACTTC
TRBV11-2	.	TRBJ2-7	once	CASSLAGLDYEQYF	TGTGCCAGCAGCTTAGCCGGCCTAGACTACGAGCAGTACTTC
TRBV6-1	TRBD2	TRBJ2-1	.	CASSERGLLADSYNEQFF	TGTGCCAGCAGTGAAAGGGGACTCCTAGCGGACTCCTACAATGAGCAGTTCTTC
TRBV11-2	.	TRBJ2-7	.	CASSLRSEQYF	TGTGCCAGCAGCTTAAGATCCGAGCAGTACTTC
TRBV28	TRBD2	TRBJ2-7	.	CASSTAGEGSHEQYF	TGTGCCAGCAGTACAGCGGGAGAGGGGTCCCACGAGCAGTACTTC
TRBV6-5	TRBD1	TRBJ1-2	.	CASSYDRTGVYGYTF	TGTGCCAGCAGTTACGATAGGACAGGAGTCTATGGCTACACCTTC
TRBV9	.	TRBJ2-7	.	CASSVSRSGYEQYF	TGTGCCAGCAGCGTTTCTAGGTCGGGCTACGAGCAGTACTTC
TRBV9	TRBD1	TRBJ1-1	.	CASSVGQGVGNTEAFF	TGTGCCAGCAGCGTAGGTCAGGGGGTGGGGAACACTGAAGCTTTCTTT